The TCR beta chain described here comes from a study of CD8 T cells in ankylosing spondylitis. Study-wide results and caveats: Disease-linked clones were reportedly significantly enriched in matched ankylosing spondylitis synovial fluid. The authors found the disease-linked clones to be CD8+ and relatively rare in peripheral blood. A motif in TCR beta, a set of about eight highly homologous variants, appeared characteristic of ankylosing spondylitis blood.

Library preparation for TCR beta used quantitative 5'-RACE with molecular barcodes. TCRdb redid the calling of the 5' RACE reads with MiXCR, one entry per CDR3 protein. Among hundreds of thousands of distinct CDR3 sequences listed, more than 25% were seen once. CDR3 length: 13 amino acids. Deletions cut 2 bases from V and 1 base from J, with 8 bases between. Germline CDR1 reads DFQATT; CDR2 reads SNEGSKA (reference sequence). A few counts support this clonotype. The antigen is not known. The source is a male donor with ankylosing spondylitis or in good health (not recorded which). This chain links TRBV20-1 with TRBJ1-1; D remains ambiguous. The sequencing sample was made of blood, either unsorted or a sorted T cell fraction (not recorded which). The chain's CDR3 is CSARQAPNTEAFF. The DNA of the CDR3 is TGCAGTGCTAGACAGGCCCCGAACACTGAAGCTTTCTTT.